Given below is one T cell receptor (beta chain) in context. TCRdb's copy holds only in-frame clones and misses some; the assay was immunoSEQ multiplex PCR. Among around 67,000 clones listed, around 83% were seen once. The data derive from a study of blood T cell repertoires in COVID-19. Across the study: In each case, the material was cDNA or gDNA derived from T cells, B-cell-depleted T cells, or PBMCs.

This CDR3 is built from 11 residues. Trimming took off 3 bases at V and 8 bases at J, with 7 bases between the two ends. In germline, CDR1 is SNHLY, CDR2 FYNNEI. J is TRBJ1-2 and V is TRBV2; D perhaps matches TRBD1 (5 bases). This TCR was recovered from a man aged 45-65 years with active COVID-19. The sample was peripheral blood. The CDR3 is CASSDREGYTF. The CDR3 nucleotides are TGTGCCAGCAGTGACAGGGAAGGCTACACCTTC. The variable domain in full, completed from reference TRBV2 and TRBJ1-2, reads EPEVTQTPSHQVTQMGQEVILRCVPISNHLYFYWYRQILGQKVEFLVSFYNNEISEKSEIFDDQFSVERPDGSNFTLKIRSTKLEDSAMYFCASSDREGYTFGSGTRLTVV.